This TCR beta chain was profiled in a study of blood T cell repertoires in COVID-19. Germline-derived CDR1 and CDR2 are LGHNA and YNFKEQ. Trimming stripped 2 bases from V and 5 bases from J, with 10 bases between. The CDR3 covers 13 residues. Repertoires were generated with immunoSEQ multiplex PCR, while TCRdb's copy carries only in-frame clones and drops some. Counted here are roughly 200,000 clones, more than 65% occurring once; the ten biggest clones make up about 13%. The chain joins TRBV4-2 to TRBJ2-7; tentative D call: TRBD1 (5 bases). This TCR came from a human donor in a cohort sampled during active COVID-19. The sample was peripheral blood. The CDR3 DNA reads TGTGCCAGCAGCCAACTCAGGGAAGACGAGCAGTACTTC. It specifies CASSQLREDEQYF.